The T cell receptor (beta chain) described here comes from a study of blood T cell repertoires in COVID-19. Study-level information: COVID-19 samples from acute and convalescent phases originated in the United States, Italy and Spain.

Generated by immunoSEQ multiplex PCR, the TCRdb table keeps only in-frame clones and is missing some. The sample gives 85,000 to 120,000 clones, approximately 92% of which show up once; about 4% is in the top ten. The ends were cut back, 6 bases at V and 3 bases at J, with 9 bases in the middle. CDR3 length: 13 residues. The clonotype was recovered from a man between 18 and 35 years old with acute or convalescent COVID-19. The sequencing sample was made of peripheral blood. V gene TRBV12-3 or TRBV12-4 combines with J gene TRBJ1-5; D is unclear. In DNA, the CDR3 is TGTGCCAGCAGCCAGAACGACAATCAGCCCCAGCATTTT. Its translation: CASSQNDNQPQHF.